Each of the 9 T cell receptor beta chains below was sequenced from the same sample in a study of CD8 T cells in ankylosing spondylitis (dated by TCRdb to the late 2010s). Library prep was done by 5' RACE. Sequencing took place on an Illumina HiSeq 2500. TCRdb trimmed public reads at Q25 via fastp, called clones via MiXCR and kept in-frame beta chains. Duplicate CDR3 protein sequences are folded into a single record with the most common DNA and genes. For this sample there are roughly 280,000 distinct CDR3 sequences; 20% appear just once. The ten largest account for roughly 8% of the sample. The sequenced sample consisted of blood, either unsorted or a sorted T cell fraction (not recorded which). The receptors stem from a male donor with ankylosing spondylitis or in good health (not recorded which).

This clonotype showed up many times. The genes are TRBV15 and TRBJ2-1; the D gene could be TRBD1 or TRBD2 (5 bases each). Trimming took off 4 bases at V and 12 bases at J, with 16 bases between the two ends. Germline V gives CDR1 LNHNV, CDR2 YYDKDF (reference sequence). The CDR3 is 13 amino acids. This chain's CDR3 is CATSTSGTRPQFF. The CDR3, as DNA: TGTGCCACCAGCACGTCGGGGACCCGGCCGCAGTTCTTC. Complete variable domain (other parts from reference TRBV15 and TRBJ2-1): DAMVIQNPRYQVTQFGKPVTLSCSQTLNHNVMYWYQQKSSQAPKLLFHYYDKDFNNEADTPDNFQSRRPNTSFCFLDIRSPGLGDTAMYLCATSTSGTRPQFFGPGTRLTVL.

This clonotype was seen only a few times. The chain has TRBV20-1 and TRBJ2-1, with 11 bases that match TRBD2. Trimming removed 1 base from V and 0 bases from J; junction bases left unmatched: 11. The CDR3 contains 19 residues. CDR1 is DFQATT and CDR2 is SNEGSKA in the germline V gene (reference sequence). As DNA, the CDR3 is TGCAGTGCTAGAGGTGGGACCGGGACTAGCGGAAGCTCCTACAATGAGCAGTTCTTC. Its translation: CSARGGTGTSGSSYNEQFF.

The chain is built from TRBV3-1 and TRBJ1-1, with D perhaps TRBD1 (5 bases). This CDR3 contains 14 residues. Per the germline V gene, CDR1 is LGHDT and CDR2 is YNNKEL (reference sequence). V gave up 0 bases and J gave up 5 bases, with 10 bases separating them. The CDR3 DNA reads as TGTGCCAGCAGCCAAGACGGGGGGGAGACTGAAGCTTTCTTT. Translated, it gives CASSQDGGETEAFF. Supplemented by reference TRBV3-1 and TRBJ1-1, the full variable domain reads DTAVSQTPKYLVTQMGNDKSIKCEQNLGHDTMYWYKQDSKKFLKIMFSYNNKELIINETVPNRFSPKSPDKAHLNLHINSLELGDSAVYFCASSQDGGETEAFFGQGTRLTVV.

The chain recombines TRBV5-1 with TRBJ2-1, with 13 positions matching TRBD2. Germline loops: CDR1 SGHRS, CDR2 YFSETQ. Unmatched junction bases numbered 7, after V lost 4 bases and J lost 9 bases. The CDR3 has 15 amino acids. CDR3 region: CASSPGLAGDSEQFF. The CDR3 region has the DNA TGCGCCAGCAGCCCAGGACTAGCGGGAGACTCTGAGCAGTTCTTC.

This clonotype was found many times. This sequence joins TRBV10-3 and TRBJ1-6; TRBD1 matches at 8 bases. Trimming removed 6 bases from V and 7 bases from J; junction bases left unmatched: 5. The CDR3 has 14 amino acids. Germline CDR1 and CDR2: ENHRY and SYGVKD. The CDR3 coding sequence is TGTGCCATCAGCAAGGACAGGGAGAATTCACCCCTCCACTTT. Translating it yields CAISKDRENSPLHF.

This clonotype was counted many times. The chain recombines TRBV20-1 with TRBJ2-5; D is possibly TRBD1 or TRBD2 (6 bases each). The CDR3 extends over 13 amino acids. Looked up from germline, CDR1 is DFQATT and CDR2 is SNEGSKA (reference sequence). The CDR3 region has the DNA TGCAGCCGGTGGGGGGCGGGGCAAGAGACCCAGTACTTC. It specifies CSRWGAGQETQYF.

This clonotype occurred once. The rearrangement uses TRBV6-1 and TRBJ2-7; no clear D. Trimming removed 5 bases at V and 0 bases at J, with 14 bases between. CDR1 is MNHNS and CDR2 is SASEGT in the germline V gene. The CDR3 has 15 residues. CDR3 sequence: CASSPNRPSSYEQYV. In nucleotides, the CDR3 is TGTGCCAGCAGTCCGAATCGACCCAGCTCCTACGAGCAGTACGTC.

V and J are TRBV12-3 or TRBV12-4 and TRBJ2-6; D uncertain. Trimming stripped 7 bases from V and 0 bases from J, with 4 bases between. The CDR3 is 13 residues long. The DNA for the CDR3 is TGTGCCAGCACCCACTCTGGGGCCAACGTCCTGACTTTC. As protein: CASTHSGANVLTF.

This clonotype was counted many times. The chain joins TRBV29-1 to TRBJ2-7; D not certain. This CDR3 has 13 residues. Germline V gives CDR1 SQVTM, CDR2 ANQGSEA. V shed 4 bases and J shed 2 bases, with 12 bases lying between them. Written as DNA, the CDR3 is TGCAGCGTTGCGGCGGTTCCAACCTACGAGCAGTACGTC. Its translation is CSVAAVPTYEQYV.